The rows below give T cell receptor beta chains drawn from one sample of a study of T cells expressing NK-cell markers. TCRdb reprocessed the 5' RACE reads and keeps a single row for each CDR3 protein, giving no DNA. The table lists around 470,000 distinct CDR3 sequences. The sample consisted of blood T cells: a sorted CD56 or NKG2C T cell subset, CD4+ or CD8+ T cells, or bulk PBMC T cells (not recorded which). Receptor source: a woman aged 50 to 60 in good health. CDR3s include the opening cysteine and the closing phenylalanine or tryptophan.

len	j_gene	v_gene	CDR3aa
16	TRBJ2-1	TRBV24-1	CASGGSGRHPENEQFF
16	TRBJ2-7	TRBV9	CASSEGTGARTYEQYF
15	TRBJ2-5	TRBV20-1	CSARGGAGVGETQYF
17	TRBJ2-1	TRBV7-9	CASSFLKSSGSKYEQFF
15	TRBJ2-7	TRBV24-1	CATSDRLAGTHEQYF
15	TRBJ1-1	TRBV6-5	CASSATGAFNTEAFF
13	TRBJ1-5	TRBV29-1	CSVVVEGAQPQHF
16	TRBJ2-1	TRBV7-3	CASSLASGRIDNEQFF
12	TRBJ1-6	TRBV7-8	CASSLENSPLHF
16	TRBJ2-3	TRBV12-3/TRBV12-4	CASSPGRRSSTDTQYF
14	TRBJ1-1	TRBV20-1	CSARRGAGVTEAFF
15	TRBJ2-1	TRBV20-1	CSARDQGRVLNEQFF
14	TRBJ2-3	TRBV5-1	CASKKAGETDTQYF
18	TRBJ2-5	TRBV13	CASSASGLAGVPQETQYF
14	TRBJ1-5	TRBV30	CAWGNNRGNQPQHF
13	TRBJ1-1	TRBV24-1	CATSEPGTYEAFF
13	TRBJ2-2	TRBV6-6	CASSYRQTGELFF
16	TRBJ2-6	TRBV20-1	CSARDFADSGANVLTF
13	TRBJ1-4	TRBV5-1	CASSSGTSEKLFF
13	TRBJ1-3	TRBV11-2	CASSYRTGLTIYF
14	TRBJ2-5	TRBV4-1	CASSQDRWRETQYF